One sample yielded the 4 T cell receptor beta chains listed below, sequenced in a study of cytomegalovirus exposure and HLA in healthy donors. Primers: 60 Vbeta forward and 13 Jbeta reverse. Only in-frame clones appear in the TCRdb table, and some are missing; sequencing was by immunoSEQ multiplex PCR. Of about 99,000 clones in the sample, roughly 72% were seen once. Sequenced: PBMCs. The source of these receptors is a young woman in good health and CMV-seropositive.

V is TRBV27 and J is TRBJ2-1, with 7 bases lining up with TRBD2. The CDR3 sequence is 16 residues long. The germline gives CDR1 MNHEY, CDR2 SMNVEV (reference sequence). V trimming: 6 bases; J trimming: 3 bases; junction bases outside the gene matches: 11. CDR3: CASSPTASGSYNEQFF. CDR3 nucleotides: TGTGCCAGCAGCCCCACCGCTAGCGGCAGCTACAATGAGCAGTTCTTC.

In the case of this clone: This same CDR3 is encoded by further DNA sequences in the sample. The rearrangement joins TRBV5-1 to TRBJ2-7; 8 nucleotides line up with TRBD1. This CDR3 comprises 14 residues. V gave up 0 bases and J gave up 2 bases; unmatched junction bases: 1. Germline V lookup: CDR1 SGHRS, CDR2 YFSETQ. The CDR3 DNA sequence: TGCGCCAGCAGCTTGGACAGGGGGACCTACGAGCAGTACTTC. Translated: CASSLDRGTYEQYF.

V is TRBV20-1 and J is TRBJ2-3, with no clear D. Between the trimmed V and J ends, which lost 1 base and 5 bases, there was a span of 4 bases. Germline V CDR1 and CDR2: DFQATT, SNEGSKA (reference sequence). The CDR3 has 11 amino acids. The CDR3 reads CSARAGDTQYF. The CDR3 bases are TGCAGTGCTAGAGCCGGAGATACGCAGTATTTT.

V and J are TRBV6-1 and TRBJ2-7, with D possibly being TRBD1 (6 bases). V was pared by 3 bases and J by 3 bases, with 9 bases between. Per germline, CDR1 MNHNS and CDR2 SASEGT. The CDR3 runs to 13 residues. The CDR3: CASSDGQYYEQYF. DNA for the CDR3: TGTGCCAGCAGTGACGGACAGTACTACGAGCAGTACTTC.